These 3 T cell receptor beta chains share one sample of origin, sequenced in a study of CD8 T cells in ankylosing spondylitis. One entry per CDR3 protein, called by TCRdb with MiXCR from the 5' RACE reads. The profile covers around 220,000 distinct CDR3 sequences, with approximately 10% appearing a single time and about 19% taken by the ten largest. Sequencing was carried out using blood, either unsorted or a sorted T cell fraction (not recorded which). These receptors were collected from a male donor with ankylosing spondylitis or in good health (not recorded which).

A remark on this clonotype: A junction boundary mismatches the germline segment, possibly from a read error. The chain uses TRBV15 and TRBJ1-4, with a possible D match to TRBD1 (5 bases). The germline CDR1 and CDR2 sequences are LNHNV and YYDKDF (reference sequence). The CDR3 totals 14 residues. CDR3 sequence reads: CGTSRDTGGEKLFF. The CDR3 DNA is TGTGGCACCAGCAGGGATACCGGGGGTGAAAAACTGTTTTTT.

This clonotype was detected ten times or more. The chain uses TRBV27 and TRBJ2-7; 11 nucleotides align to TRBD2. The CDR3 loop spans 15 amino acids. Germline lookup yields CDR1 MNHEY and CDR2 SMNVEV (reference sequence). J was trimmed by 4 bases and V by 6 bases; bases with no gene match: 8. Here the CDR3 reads CASRRGLADSYEQYF. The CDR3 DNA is TGTGCCAGCAGACGGGGACTAGCGGACTCATACGAGCAGTACTTC.

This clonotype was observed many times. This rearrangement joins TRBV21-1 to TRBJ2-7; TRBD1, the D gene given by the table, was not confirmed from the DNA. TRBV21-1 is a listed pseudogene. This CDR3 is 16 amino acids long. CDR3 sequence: CASSKVPGQGADEQYF. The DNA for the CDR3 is TGTGCCAGCAGCAAAGTTCCGGGACAGGGGGCGGACGAGCAGTACTTC.